This TCR beta chain is drawn from a study of response to subunit inactivated influenza vaccine. Via MiXCR, TCRdb re-called the RT-PCR reads, giving one row per CDR3 protein. The sample shows roughly 760,000 distinct CDR3 sequences, approximately 22% of them seen only once. The CDR3 has 13 amino acids. Germline CDR1 reads SQVTM; CDR2 reads ANQGSEA. V dropped 6 bases and J dropped 6; count of bases not matched to a gene: 10. The sequenced sample was PBMCs from blood, obtained less than 6 days after vaccination. The TCR comes from a man over 45 who received an inactivated influenza vaccine. This chain links TRBV29-1 with TRBJ1-2, with 7 bases that match TRBD1. Here the CDR3 reads CSVLTGVADGYTF. CDR3 nucleotides: TGCAGCGTCCTCACAGGGGTAGCGGATGGCTACACCTTC.